One sample yielded the 3 T cell receptor beta chains listed below, sequenced in a study of shared clonotypes between healthy human individuals. The assay was immunoSEQ multiplex PCR, and TCRdb's table has in-frame clones only and misses some. The sample lists some 490,000 clones, more than 75% occurring once. The sample taken for sequencing was PBMCs. The receptors here all came from a woman in her thirties or forties in good health. Some clones in this sample may be carry-over from other donors' samples.

CDR3 bases: TGTGCCAGCAGCTTAATAGGGGGGGTCACTGAAGCTTTCTTT. As protein: CASSLIGGVTEAFF. The rearrangement uses TRBV7-3 and TRBJ1-1; D is perhaps TRBD1 (6 bases). This CDR3 is 14 amino acids long. Germline V gene sequence: CDR1 SGHTA, CDR2 FQGTGA. Trimming shortened V by 1 base and J by 4 bases, and 10 bases separated the two germline ends.

J is TRBJ2-3 and V is TRBV19; D is unclear. Germline CDR1 and CDR2: LNHDA and SQIVND (reference sequence). Trimming took off 5 bases at V and 4 bases at J, with 10 bases between the two ends. The CDR3 runs to 13 residues. The CDR3 loop reads CASSPRGPDTQYF. The CDR3 region has the DNA TGTGCCAGTAGTCCCAGAGGTCCAGATACGCAGTATTTT.

This clone has just a few counts. The V and J genes are TRBV28 and TRBJ1-5; D might be TRBD1 (5 bases). The CDR3 runs 15 residues. Germline CDR1 and CDR2: MDHEN and SYDVKM. The ends were cut back, 8 bases at V and 5 bases at J, with 19 bases in the middle. CDR3 DNA sequence: TGTGCCAGCGGGAACCGAGGTTGGGGGGATCAGCCCCAGCATTTT. Translation: CASGNRGWGDQPQHF.